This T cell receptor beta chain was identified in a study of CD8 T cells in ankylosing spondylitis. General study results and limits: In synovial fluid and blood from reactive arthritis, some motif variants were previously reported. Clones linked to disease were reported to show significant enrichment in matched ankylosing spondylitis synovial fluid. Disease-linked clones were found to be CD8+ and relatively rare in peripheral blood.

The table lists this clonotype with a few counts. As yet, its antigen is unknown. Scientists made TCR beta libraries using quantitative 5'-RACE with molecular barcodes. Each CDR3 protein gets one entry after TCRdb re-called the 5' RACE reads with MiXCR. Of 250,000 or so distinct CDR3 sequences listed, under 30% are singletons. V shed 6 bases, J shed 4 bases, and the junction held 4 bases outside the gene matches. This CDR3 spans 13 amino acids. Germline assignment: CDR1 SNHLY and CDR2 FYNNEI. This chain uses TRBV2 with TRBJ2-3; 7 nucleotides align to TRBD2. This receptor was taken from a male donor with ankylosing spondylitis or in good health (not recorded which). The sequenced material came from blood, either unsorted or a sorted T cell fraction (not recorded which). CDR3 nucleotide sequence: TGTGCCAGCAGACGGGGGGTCGCAGATACGCAGTATTTT. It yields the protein CASRRGVADTQYF.